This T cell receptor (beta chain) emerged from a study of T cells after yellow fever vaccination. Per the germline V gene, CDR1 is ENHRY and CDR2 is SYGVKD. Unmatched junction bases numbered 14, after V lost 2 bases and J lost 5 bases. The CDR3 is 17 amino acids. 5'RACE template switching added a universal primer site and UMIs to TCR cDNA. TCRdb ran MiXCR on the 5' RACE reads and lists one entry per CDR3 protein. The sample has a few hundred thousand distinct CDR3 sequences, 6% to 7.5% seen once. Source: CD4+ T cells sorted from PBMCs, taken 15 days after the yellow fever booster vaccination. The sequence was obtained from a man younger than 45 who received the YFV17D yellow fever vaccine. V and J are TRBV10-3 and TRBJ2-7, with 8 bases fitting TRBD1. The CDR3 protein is CAISEEVSGRGRDEQYF. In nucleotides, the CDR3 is TGTGCCATCAGTGAGGAGGTTTCGGGCAGGGGGCGCGACGAGCAGTACTTC.